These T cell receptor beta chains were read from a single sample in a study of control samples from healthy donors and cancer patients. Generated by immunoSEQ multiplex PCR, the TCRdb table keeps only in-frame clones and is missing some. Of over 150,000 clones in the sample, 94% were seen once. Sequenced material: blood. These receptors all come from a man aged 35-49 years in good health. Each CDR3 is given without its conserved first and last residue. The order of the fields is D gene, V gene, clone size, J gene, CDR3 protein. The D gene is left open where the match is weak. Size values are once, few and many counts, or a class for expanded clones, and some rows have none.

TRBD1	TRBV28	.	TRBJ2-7	ASSLWDRPPYEQY
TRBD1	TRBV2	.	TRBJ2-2	ASMGTANTGELF
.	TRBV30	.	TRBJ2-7	AWSSYEEGQY
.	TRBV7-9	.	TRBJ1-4	ASSYRTYLMGEKLF
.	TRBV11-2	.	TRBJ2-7	ASSLGWGQSYEQY
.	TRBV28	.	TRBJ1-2	ASSSWAGNYGYT
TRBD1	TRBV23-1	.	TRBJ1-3	ASSRFNRGEVWGNTIY
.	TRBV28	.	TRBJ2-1	ASSSLREQF
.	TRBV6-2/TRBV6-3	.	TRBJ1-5	ASSYFGERWPQH
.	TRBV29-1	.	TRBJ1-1	SVEGMNTEAF
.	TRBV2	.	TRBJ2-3	ASSGSGVDTDTQY
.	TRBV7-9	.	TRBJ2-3	ASSYFTDTQY
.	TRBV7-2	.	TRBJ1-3	ASSPQAWSGNTIY
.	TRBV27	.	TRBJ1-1	ASSFGTNTEAF
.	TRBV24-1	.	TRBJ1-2	ATSEGQGGYT
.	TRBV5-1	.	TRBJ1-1	ASSLAFRGREAF
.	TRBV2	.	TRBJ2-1	ASSVEGTGYNEQF
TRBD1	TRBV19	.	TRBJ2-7	ASSPRGPYEQY
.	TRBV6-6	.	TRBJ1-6	ASSYPVGSDSPLH
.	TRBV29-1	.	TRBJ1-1	SVGRQNTEAF
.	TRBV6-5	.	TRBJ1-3	ASSYLTGRGNTIY
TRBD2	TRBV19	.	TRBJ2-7	ASTSGGAEEQY
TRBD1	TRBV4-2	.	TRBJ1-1	ASRTGGATEAF
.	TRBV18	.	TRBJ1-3	ASSQNRLSGNTIY
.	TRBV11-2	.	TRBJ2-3	ASSLVAGRDTQY
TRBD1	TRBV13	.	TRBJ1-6	ASSPGTGGNSPLH
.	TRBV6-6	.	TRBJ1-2	ASSYATRLQGGYT
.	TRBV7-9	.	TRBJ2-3	ASTRVEGSGTDTQY
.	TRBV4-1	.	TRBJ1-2	ASSQGGVGYT
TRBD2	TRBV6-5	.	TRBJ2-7	ASSSYSGVPNEQY
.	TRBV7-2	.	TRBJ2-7	ASSLWGTVSYEQY
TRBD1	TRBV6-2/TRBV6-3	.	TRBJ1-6	ASSYGTGGYSPLH
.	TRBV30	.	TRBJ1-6	AWRGGVNNSPLH
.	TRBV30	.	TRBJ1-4	AWSAGPLQKLF
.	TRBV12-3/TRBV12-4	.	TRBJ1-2	ASRLNRSGGYT
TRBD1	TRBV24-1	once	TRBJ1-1	ATSFRDRDTEAF
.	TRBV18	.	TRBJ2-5	ASSPPLSETQY
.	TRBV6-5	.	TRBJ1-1	ASSYGYAENEAF
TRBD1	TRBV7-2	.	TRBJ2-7	ASSSPGQEEQY
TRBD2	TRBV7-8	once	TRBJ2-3	ASSVIAGTSTDTQY
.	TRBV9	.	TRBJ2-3	ASSPYGQGRTSTDTQY
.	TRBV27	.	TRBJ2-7	ASSRGSHYEQY
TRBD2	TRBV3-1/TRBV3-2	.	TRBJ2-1	ASSPGLAGVRINEQF
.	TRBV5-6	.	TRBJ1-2	ASSRDTSYGYT
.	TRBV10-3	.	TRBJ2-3	AIRNDGGTDTQY
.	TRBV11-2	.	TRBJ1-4	ASSPRGAPTNEKLF
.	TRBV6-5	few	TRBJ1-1	ASRGRSGTEAF
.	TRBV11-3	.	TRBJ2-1	ASSSALTDNEQF
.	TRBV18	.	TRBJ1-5	ASSPNAGNQPQH
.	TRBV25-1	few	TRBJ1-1	ASSSGGRSTEAF
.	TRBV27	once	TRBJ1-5	ASSFKPQH
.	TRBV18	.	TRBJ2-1	ASSPTWGNEQF
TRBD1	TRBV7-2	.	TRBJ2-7	ASSLGQGAFYEQY
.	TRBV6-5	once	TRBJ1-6	ASSTSSSYNSPLH
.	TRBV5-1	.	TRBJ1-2	ASSPRGPGYGYT
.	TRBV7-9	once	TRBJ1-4	ASSLGTITGEKLF